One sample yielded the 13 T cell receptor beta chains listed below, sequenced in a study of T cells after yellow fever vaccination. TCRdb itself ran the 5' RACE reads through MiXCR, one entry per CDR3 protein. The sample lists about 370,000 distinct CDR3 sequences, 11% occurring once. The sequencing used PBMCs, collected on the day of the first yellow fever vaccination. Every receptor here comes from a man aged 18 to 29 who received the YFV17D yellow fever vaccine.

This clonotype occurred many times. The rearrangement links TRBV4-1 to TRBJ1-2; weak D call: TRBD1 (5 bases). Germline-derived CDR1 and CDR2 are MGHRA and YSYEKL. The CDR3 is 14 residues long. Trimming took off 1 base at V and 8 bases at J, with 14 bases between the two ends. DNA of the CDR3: TGCGCCAGCAGCCAAGTTTCAGGGCTGGGCGGCTACACCTTC. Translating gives CASSQVSGLGGYTF.

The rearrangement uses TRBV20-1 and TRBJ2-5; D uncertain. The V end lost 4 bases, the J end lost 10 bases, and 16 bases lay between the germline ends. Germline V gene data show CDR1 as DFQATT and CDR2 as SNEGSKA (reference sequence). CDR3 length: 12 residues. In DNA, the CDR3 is TGCAGTGCTACCCCCCCCTTGGTCGACCAGTACTTC. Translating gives CSATPPLVDQYF.

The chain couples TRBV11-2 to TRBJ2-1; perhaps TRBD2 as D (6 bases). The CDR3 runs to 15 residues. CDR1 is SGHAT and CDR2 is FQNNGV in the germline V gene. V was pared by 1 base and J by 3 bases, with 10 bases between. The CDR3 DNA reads TGTGCCAGCAGCTTAGCGGGACTTGTCTACAATGAGCAGTTCTTC. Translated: CASSLAGLVYNEQFF.

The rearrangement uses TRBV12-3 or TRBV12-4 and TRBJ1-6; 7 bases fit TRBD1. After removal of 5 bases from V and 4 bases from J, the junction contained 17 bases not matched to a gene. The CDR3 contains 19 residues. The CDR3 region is CASSPRDSREGSYNSPLHF. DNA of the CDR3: TGTGCCAGCAGTCCGCGGGACAGCAGGGAGGGTTCATATAATTCACCCCTCCACTTT.

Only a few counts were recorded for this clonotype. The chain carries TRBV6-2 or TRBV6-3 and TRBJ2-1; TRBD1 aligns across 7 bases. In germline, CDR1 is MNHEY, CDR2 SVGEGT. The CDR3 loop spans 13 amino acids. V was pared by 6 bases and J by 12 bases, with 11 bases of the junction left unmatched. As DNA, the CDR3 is TGTGCCAGCAGCATAGACAGGGCACAAAGGCAGTTCTTC. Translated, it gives CASSIDRAQRQFF.

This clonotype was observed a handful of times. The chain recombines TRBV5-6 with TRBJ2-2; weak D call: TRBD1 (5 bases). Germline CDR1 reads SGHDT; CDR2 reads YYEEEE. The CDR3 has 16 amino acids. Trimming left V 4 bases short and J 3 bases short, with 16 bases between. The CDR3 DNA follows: TGTGCCAGCAGCCCAGGCTTGAGCAGGGACACCGGGGAGCTGTTTTTT. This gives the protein CASSPGLSRDTGELFF.

The CDR3 sequence: CASSRQGMAETQYF. CDR3 in DNA: TGTGCCAGCAGTCGACAGGGGATGGCAGAGACCCAGTACTTC. V usage is TRBV11-3 and J usage is TRBJ2-5, with TRBD1 matching 8 bases. CDR1 is SGHNT, CDR2 YENEEA, per germline. CDR3 length equals 14 residues. The V segment lost 6 bases and the J segment 4 bases; nucleotides outside the gene matches: 7.

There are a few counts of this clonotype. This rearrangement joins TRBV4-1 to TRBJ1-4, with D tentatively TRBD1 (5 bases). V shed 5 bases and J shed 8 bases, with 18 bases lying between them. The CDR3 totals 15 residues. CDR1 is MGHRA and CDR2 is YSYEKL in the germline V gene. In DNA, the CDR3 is TGCGCCAGCAGCTGGCTGGCAGGGATGGAGGAAAAACTGTTTTTT. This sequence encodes CASSWLAGMEEKLFF.

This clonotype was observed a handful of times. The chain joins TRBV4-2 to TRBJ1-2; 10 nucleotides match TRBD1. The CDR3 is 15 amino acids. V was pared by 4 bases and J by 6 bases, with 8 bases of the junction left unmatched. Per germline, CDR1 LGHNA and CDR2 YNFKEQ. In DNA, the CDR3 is TGTGCCAGCAGCCGGGACAGGGGTTGGGGCCATGGCTACACCTTC. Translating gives CASSRDRGWGHGYTF.

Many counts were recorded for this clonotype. The CDR3 is CASRRGQETQYF. CDR3 in DNA: TGTGCCAGCAGACGGGGCCAAGAGACCCAGTACTTC. The rearrangement uses TRBV7-9 and TRBJ2-5, with D tentatively TRBD2 (5 bases). V was clipped by 6 bases and J by 1 base, with 6 bases between them. Germline assignment: CDR1 SEHNR and CDR2 FQNEAQ (reference sequence). This CDR3 region has 12 residues.

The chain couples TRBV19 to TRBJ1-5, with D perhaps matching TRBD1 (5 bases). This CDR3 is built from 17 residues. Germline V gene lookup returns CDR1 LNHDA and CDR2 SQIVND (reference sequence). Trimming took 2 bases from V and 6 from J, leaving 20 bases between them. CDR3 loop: CASSITSGGGLSQPQHF. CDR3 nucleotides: TGTGCCAGTAGTATAACATCGGGGGGGGGGTTGAGTCAGCCCCAGCATTTT.

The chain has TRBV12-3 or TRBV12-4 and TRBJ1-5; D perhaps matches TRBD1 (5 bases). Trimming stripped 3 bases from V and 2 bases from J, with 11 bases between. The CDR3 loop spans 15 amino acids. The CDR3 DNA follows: TGTGCCAGCAGTTTCCCAGGGATGGGCAATCAGCCCCAGCATTTT. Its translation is CASSFPGMGNQPQHF.

The CDR3 spells CASSLAGGGYEQYV. The DNA of the CDR3 is TGTGCCAGCAGCTTGGCGGGCGGGGGCTACGAGCAGTACGTC. The chain is built from TRBV5-5 and TRBJ2-7, with TRBD2 matching 7 bases. The CDR3 extends over 14 amino acids. The germline CDR1 and CDR2 sequences are SGHKS and YYEKEE (reference sequence). The J segment lost 3 bases and the V segment lost 0 bases, leaving 3 bases of the junction unmatched.